These T cell receptor beta chains were read from a single sample in a study of OX40 agonist ivuxolimab in advanced cancers. TCRdb keeps only in-frame clones here, not all; method: immunoSEQ multiplex PCR. This table holds under 70,000 clones, more than 85% found once. The sequencing here drew on CD4+ or CD8+ T cells sorted from blood, taken in a trial of the OX40 agonist ivuxolimab. Receptors originate from an adult with an advanced solid tumor such as melanoma, head and neck, liver or kidney cancer. Each CDR3 is given with its conserved first and last residue. The D gene is left open where the match is weak. Only part of the rows carry a size: once, few, many, or a class if the clone is expanded.

J gene: TRBJ1-1
D gene: .
clone size: .
V gene: TRBV6-5
CDR3 DNA: TGTGCCAGCAGTTACTTTAGCGGGGCGGGTACTGAAGCTTTCTTT
CDR3 protein: CASSYFSGAGTEAFF

J gene: TRBJ1-1
D gene: .
clone size: medium-sized
V gene: TRBV7-3
CDR3 DNA: TGTGCCAGCAGCACAGGGCCGAACACTGAAGCTTTCTTT
CDR3 protein: CASSTGPNTEAFF

J gene: TRBJ2-7
D gene: TRBD2
clone size: .
V gene: TRBV27
CDR3 DNA: TGTGCCAGCAGTCCCAGGACTAGCACCCGGTCCGAGCAGTACTTC
CDR3 protein: CASSPRTSTRSEQYF

J gene: TRBJ2-6
D gene: .
clone size: .
V gene: TRBV5-1
CDR3 DNA: TGCGCCAGCGGGAATTCTGGGGCCAACGTCCTGACTTTC
CDR3 protein: CASGNSGANVLTF

J gene: TRBJ1-3
D gene: .
clone size: .
V gene: TRBV5-6
CDR3 DNA: TGTGCCAGCAGCCGGAGCGGGGTCTCTGGAAACACCATATATTTT
CDR3 protein: CASSRSGVSGNTIYF

J gene: TRBJ2-7
D gene: TRBD1
clone size: .
V gene: TRBV6-6
CDR3 DNA: TGTGCCAGCTATAAACCCGGGACAGGTCAAGACGAGCAGTACTTC
CDR3 protein: CASYKPGTGQDEQYF

J gene: TRBJ1-1
D gene: .
clone size: .
V gene: TRBV6-5
CDR3 DNA: TGTGCCAGCAGGGACAGAATTGAAGCTTTCTTT
CDR3 protein: CASRDRIEAFF

J gene: TRBJ2-1
D gene: TRBD2
clone size: once
V gene: TRBV9
CDR3 DNA: TGTGCCAGCAGCAAGACTAGCGGGGGGAATGTGAATGAGCAGTTCTTC
CDR3 protein: CASSKTSGGNVNEQFF

J gene: TRBJ2-5
D gene: .
clone size: .
V gene: TRBV27
CDR3 DNA: TGTGCCAGCAGTTTATCCCACCCTGGGCGAGAGACCCAGTACTTC
CDR3 protein: CASSLSHPGRETQYF

J gene: TRBJ2-1
D gene: .
clone size: once
V gene: TRBV6-1
CDR3 DNA: TGTGCCAGCAGTGTAACCAGGGGTGGGTACAATGAGCAGTTCTTC
CDR3 protein: CASSVTRGGYNEQFF

J gene: TRBJ1-5
D gene: TRBD1
clone size: once
V gene: TRBV6-1
CDR3 DNA: TGTGCCAGCAGTGAAGGGACAGGGGGAGGTCAGCCCCAGCATTTT
CDR3 protein: CASSEGTGGGQPQHF

J gene: TRBJ2-3
D gene: TRBD2
clone size: .
V gene: TRBV27
CDR3 DNA: TGTGCCAGCAGGTCACTAGCGGGGGGATATACGCAGTATTTT
CDR3 protein: CASRSLAGGYTQYF

J gene: TRBJ2-5
D gene: TRBD1
clone size: once
V gene: TRBV7-9
CDR3 DNA: TGTGCCAGCAGCTTGGGTGGACAGGGTAAAACAGAGACCCAGTACTTC
CDR3 protein: CASSLGGQGKTETQYF

J gene: TRBJ1-4
D gene: .
clone size: few
V gene: TRBV27
CDR3 DNA: TGTGCCAGCAGAGACTCCGGGACACCTAATGAAAAACTGTTTTTT
CDR3 protein: CASRDSGTPNEKLFF

J gene: TRBJ2-7
D gene: .
clone size: once
V gene: TRBV18
CDR3 DNA: TGTGCCAGCTCGCCCGGGGGACAGTCCGCCTACGAGCAGTACTTC
CDR3 protein: CASSPGGQSAYEQYF

J gene: TRBJ2-7
D gene: .
clone size: .
V gene: TRBV4-1
CDR3 DNA: TGCGCCAGCAGCCAAGATATAGTAGGGGCATACGAGCAGTACTTC
CDR3 protein: CASSQDIVGAYEQYF

J gene: TRBJ2-3
D gene: TRBD2
clone size: .
V gene: TRBV6-1
CDR3 DNA: TGTGCCAGCAGTTTCCGAGGCGGGGGGGCCGATACGCAGTATTTT
CDR3 protein: CASSFRGGGADTQYF

J gene: TRBJ2-5
D gene: TRBD1
clone size: few
V gene: TRBV11-2
CDR3 DNA: TGTGCCAGCAGCCCTGACAGGGGGGAGACCCAGTACTTC
CDR3 protein: CASSPDRGETQYF

J gene: TRBJ2-2
D gene: TRBD2
clone size: .
V gene: TRBV5-8
CDR3 DNA: TGTGCCAGCAGCTTACTAGCGGGAGGCCCCAGCCCCGGGGAGCTGTTTTTT
CDR3 protein: CASSLLAGGPSPGELFF

J gene: TRBJ2-5
D gene: TRBD1
clone size: .
V gene: TRBV5-4
CDR3 DNA: TGTGCCAGCAGCTTACAGGGGTTCCGGGAGACCCAGTACTTC
CDR3 protein: CASSLQGFRETQYF

J gene: TRBJ2-5
D gene: .
clone size: once
V gene: TRBV19
CDR3 DNA: TGTGCCAGTAGCAACATCGGAGGAGGCCAAGAGACCCAGTACTTC
CDR3 protein: CASSNIGGGQETQYF

J gene: TRBJ1-3
D gene: .
clone size: .
V gene: TRBV18
CDR3 DNA: TGTGCCAGCTCACCGCCCAACCTACAGGCGAGAGTAAACACCATATATTTT
CDR3 protein: CASSPPNLQARVNTIYF

J gene: TRBJ2-5
D gene: .
clone size: .
V gene: TRBV5-8
CDR3 DNA: TGTGCCAGCAGGGATGAGACCCAGTACTTC
CDR3 protein: CASRDETQYF

J gene: TRBJ1-5
D gene: TRBD1
clone size: .
V gene: TRBV6-1
CDR3 DNA: TGTGCCAGCAGTGGAGATTCCGGACAGGGGGCCCGGCGGCCCCAGCATTTT
CDR3 protein: CASSGDSGQGARRPQHF

J gene: TRBJ2-5
D gene: TRBD1
clone size: .
V gene: TRBV27
CDR3 DNA: TGTGCCAGCAGTCAAGGGACAGGGGGTAAGGAGACCCAGTACTTC
CDR3 protein: CASSQGTGGKETQYF

J gene: TRBJ2-2
D gene: .
clone size: .
V gene: TRBV7-8
CDR3 DNA: TGTGCCAGCAGCCCGAGGGGGGGCTGGGAGCTGTTTTTT
CDR3 protein: CASSPRGGWELFF

J gene: TRBJ2-1
D gene: .
clone size: once
V gene: TRBV10-3
CDR3 DNA: TGTGCCATCAGTGGTGGCCTCGGAATGGAGCAGTTCTTC
CDR3 protein: CAISGGLGMEQFF

J gene: TRBJ2-3
D gene: .
clone size: .
V gene: TRBV11-1
CDR3 DNA: TGTGCCAGCAGCTTAGCGTTCCCTGGGGATAGGCAGTATTTT
CDR3 protein: CASSLAFPGDRQYF

J gene: TRBJ1-6
D gene: TRBD1
clone size: few
V gene: TRBV10-2
CDR3 DNA: TGCGCCAGCAGTGACGGACAGGGGGATAATTCACCCCTCCACTTT
CDR3 protein: CASSDGQGDNSPLHF

J gene: TRBJ2-5
D gene: .
clone size: .
V gene: TRBV18
CDR3 DNA: TGTGCCAGCTCACCAGGACAGCCTACTACCCAGTACTTC
CDR3 protein: CASSPGQPTTQYF

J gene: TRBJ2-1
D gene: TRBD1
clone size: .
V gene: TRBV5-1
CDR3 DNA: TGCGCCAGCGGGACAGGGGGAGCCTACAATGAGCAGTTCTTC
CDR3 protein: CASGTGGAYNEQFF

J gene: TRBJ1-2
D gene: .
clone size: once
V gene: TRBV14
CDR3 DNA: TGTGCCAGCAGCCAAGATCTTTTAACAGAGCACTATGGCTACACCTTC
CDR3 protein: CASSQDLLTEHYGYTF

J gene: TRBJ2-7
D gene: TRBD1
clone size: .
V gene: TRBV6-4
CDR3 DNA: TGTGCCAGCAGGGCCGGACAGGGCGACTACGAGCAGTACTTC
CDR3 protein: CASRAGQGDYEQYF

J gene: TRBJ1-1
D gene: .
clone size: .
V gene: TRBV30
CDR3 DNA: TGTGCCTGGAGTGAGGTCGGTGGAGCTTTCTTT
CDR3 protein: CAWSEVGGAFF

J gene: TRBJ1-1
D gene: .
clone size: .
V gene: TRBV5-1
CDR3 DNA: TGCGCCAGCAGCTTCCCCCCGGGACACTTGAACACTGAAGCTTTCTTT
CDR3 protein: CASSFPPGHLNTEAFF

J gene: TRBJ1-5
D gene: .
clone size: .
V gene: TRBV5-6
CDR3 DNA: TGTGCCAGCAGCCCGTATTTCGATAGCGGCCACCGCAATCAGCCCCAGCATTTT
CDR3 protein: CASSPYFDSGHRNQPQHF

J gene: TRBJ2-7
D gene: .
clone size: few
V gene: TRBV19
CDR3 DNA: TGTGCCAGTAGCCTACAGGGTGTCTACGAGCAGTACTTC
CDR3 protein: CASSLQGVYEQYF

J gene: TRBJ2-1
D gene: .
clone size: .
V gene: TRBV5-5
CDR3 DNA: TGTGCCAGCAGCTCGTCCCGGCCCTCGAAAAATGAGCAGTTCTTC
CDR3 protein: CASSSSRPSKNEQFF

J gene: TRBJ2-5
D gene: .
clone size: .
V gene: TRBV6-1
CDR3 DNA: TGTGCCAGCAGGACAGTCCAAGAGACCCAGTACTTC
CDR3 protein: CASRTVQETQYF

J gene: TRBJ2-1
D gene: .
clone size: .
V gene: TRBV4-2
CDR3 DNA: TGTGCCAGCAGCCAAGAAATGAACCCCTCGAATGAGCAGTTCTTC
CDR3 protein: CASSQEMNPSNEQFF

J gene: TRBJ2-3
D gene: .
clone size: .
V gene: TRBV4-1
CDR3 DNA: TGCGCCAGCAAAGGGGCGGGTGACCTCACAGATACGCAGTATTTT
CDR3 protein: CASKGAGDLTDTQYF

J gene: TRBJ2-3
D gene: .
clone size: .
V gene: TRBV18
CDR3 DNA: TGTGCCAGCTCACCAGGAGGTTCCCAGGTAACAGATACGCAGTATTTT
CDR3 protein: CASSPGGSQVTDTQYF

J gene: TRBJ2-7
D gene: TRBD1
clone size: .
V gene: TRBV18
CDR3 DNA: TGTGCCAGCTCACTCGGGACAGGGGTTACCTACGAGCAGTACTTC
CDR3 protein: CASSLGTGVTYEQYF

J gene: TRBJ1-6
D gene: .
clone size: .
V gene: TRBV6-6
CDR3 DNA: TGTGCCAGTGCCCTAGGGGGTTATAATTCACCCCTCCACTTT
CDR3 protein: CASALGGYNSPLHF

J gene: TRBJ1-1
D gene: .
clone size: .
V gene: TRBV7-9
CDR3 DNA: TGTGCCAGCAGCCCCCAGGACACTGAAGCTTTCTTT
CDR3 protein: CASSPQDTEAFF

J gene: TRBJ1-3
D gene: .
clone size: .
V gene: TRBV5-5
CDR3 DNA: TGTGCCAGCAGCCCGAGATTCGGTTCTGGAAACACCATATATTTT
CDR3 protein: CASSPRFGSGNTIYF